These 15 T cell receptor beta chains were all obtained from the same sample, sequenced in a study of Ad26.COV2.S vaccination and SARS-CoV-2 variants. Treatment of the sample: roughly 18 received Ad26.COV2.S at low or high dose, single or two shots; about five received placebo; per-sample allocation not given. Sampling took place 63 days after the first vaccine or placebo injection. The protocol was immunoSEQ multiplex PCR, while the TCRdb copy is restricted to in-frame clones and leaves out a portion. The table records 300,000 to 400,000 clones, around nine tenths of them present only once. Sample: peripheral blood, taken in a trial of Ad26.COV2.S vaccine versus placebo. These receptors were obtained from a person between 18 and 59 years old who received the Ad26.COV2.S COVID-19 vaccine or a placebo.

The chain joins TRBV9 to TRBJ1-4; D remains unclear. The germline gives CDR1 SGDLS, CDR2 YYNGEE. V was pared by 4 bases and J by 6 bases, with 13 bases between. CDR3 size: 14 residues. DNA for the CDR3: TGTGCCAGCAGCACCCACCCGGGAGATGAAAAACTGTTTTTT. It specifies CASSTHPGDEKLFF.

V and J are TRBV19 and TRBJ2-7; the D is unclear. The germline V gene encodes CDR1 LNHDA and CDR2 SQIVND (reference sequence). The CDR3 spans 13 residues. V lost 5 bases to trimming and J lost 5 bases, with 13 bases between them. CDR3 bases: TGTGCCAGTAGTTCCTGGTCTATGGACGAGCAGTACTTC. It translates to CASSSWSMDEQYF. The variable domain in full, with the rest retrieved from reference TRBV19 and TRBJ2-7, is DGGITQSPKYLFRKEGQNVTLSCEQNLNHDAMYWYRQDPGQGLRLIYYSQIVNDFQKGDIAEGYSVSREKKESFPLTVTSAQKNPTAFYLCASSSWSMDEQYFGPGTRLTVT.

The rearrangement uses TRBV6-2 or TRBV6-3 and TRBJ2-2; perhaps TRBD1 as D (5 bases). Germline V gene lookup returns CDR1 MNHEY and CDR2 SVGEGT. CDR3 size: 18 residues. Trimming took 0 bases from V and 0 from J, leaving 14 bases between them. CDR3 nucleotide sequence: TGTGCCAGCAGTTACTCAGGGGCCCTAAACGCGAACACCGGGGAGCTGTTTTTT. This sequence encodes CASSYSGALNANTGELFF.

The chain employs TRBV19 and TRBJ1-3, with 7 bases aligning to TRBD1. The germline V gene has CDR1 LNHDA and CDR2 SQIVND (reference sequence). The J segment lost 0 bases and the V segment lost 8 bases, leaving 1 base of the junction unmatched. The CDR3 runs to 13 residues. CDR3 sequence (DNA): TGTGCCAGTGGGACAGACTCTGGAAACACCATATATTTT. Protein sequence: CASGTDSGNTIYF.

This rearrangement joins TRBV7-3 to TRBJ2-3; D is undetermined. Germline V lookup: CDR1 SGHTA, CDR2 FQGTGA. CDR3 length: 15 amino acids. V was trimmed by 3 bases and J by 0 bases, leaving 10 bases between them. The CDR3 region has the DNA TGTGCCAGCAGCTTTGGTCAGTCTAGCACAGATACGCAGTATTTT. Its translation: CASSFGQSSTDTQYF.

The chain links TRBV30 to TRBJ2-3; TRBD2 matches 8 bases. Germline CDR1 GTSNPN, CDR2 SVGIG (reference sequence). CDR3 length equals 13 residues. V lost 5 bases and J lost 4; bases outside the gene matches: 5. This chain's CDR3 is CAWATSAADTQYF. In nucleotides, the CDR3 is TGTGCCTGGGCGACTAGCGCTGCAGATACGCAGTATTTT.

The chain combines TRBV7-9 with TRBJ2-1, with TRBD2 identical over 10 bases. This CDR3 has 15 residues. The V and J ends lost 5 bases and 9 bases, in that order; junction bases with no gene match: 10. Germline CDR1 SEHNR, CDR2 FQNEAQ (reference sequence). DNA for the CDR3: TGTGCCAGCAGCCGCCTGAGCGGGGGGGCGGGTGAGCAGTTCTTC. This translates into CASSRLSGGAGEQFF. Using reference TRBV7-9 and TRBJ2-1 for the parts outside the CDR3, the full variable domain is DTGVSQNPRHKITKRGQNVTFRCDPISEHNRLYWYRQTLGQGPEFLTYFQNEAQLEKSRLLSDRFSAERPKGSFSTLEIQRTEQGDSAMYLCASSRLSGGAGEQFFGPGTRLTVL.

In DNA, the CDR3 is TGCGCCAGCAGCCCCAATCAAGGCCTAAACACCGGGGAGCTGTTTTTT. This codes for CASSPNQGLNTGELFF. This chain links TRBV5-1 with TRBJ2-2; D is ambiguous. Per the germline V gene, CDR1 is SGHRS and CDR2 is YFSETQ. The V end was cut by 4 bases, the J end by 2 bases, with 15 bases between. The CDR3 sequence is 16 residues long.

The gene calls are TRBV3-1 (or the pseudogene TRBV3-2) and TRBJ2-7; D remains unclear. CDR3 length: 14 residues. V lost 2 bases to trimming and J lost 2 bases, with 10 bases between them. Germline CDR1 is LGHDT and CDR2 is YNNKEL (reference sequence). The CDR3 DNA follows: TGTGCCAGCAGCCAACAGGCTCTGGCCTACGAGCAGTACTTC. It is translated as CASSQQALAYEQYF.

The V gene is TRBV7-2, the J gene TRBJ1-2; D uncertain. The CDR3 covers 13 residues. V gave up 1 base and J gave up 7 bases, with 10 bases separating them. Germline V CDR1 and CDR2: SGHTA, FQGNSA. CDR3 loop: CASSLDIAFGYTF. The CDR3 nucleotides are TGTGCCAGCAGCTTAGACATTGCCTTTGGCTACACCTTC. Full variable domain (missing parts from reference TRBV7-2 and TRBJ1-2): GAGVSQSPSNKVTEKGKDVELRCDPISGHTALYWYRQSLGQGLEFLIYFQGNSAPDKSGLPSDRFSAERTGGSVSTLTIQRTQQEDSAVYLCASSLDIAFGYTFGSGTRLTVV.

The chain joins TRBV19 to TRBJ1-2; D is unclear. Germline loops: CDR1 LNHDA, CDR2 SQIVND (reference sequence). The CDR3 consists of 14 residues. Deletions cut 5 bases from V and 3 bases from J, with 13 bases between. In DNA form, the CDR3 reads TGTGCCAGTAGTGCCAGAGGGATACACTATGGCTACACCTTC. It codes for CASSARGIHYGYTF.

CDR3 in amino acids: CASSPQGSEQYF. DNA for the CDR3: TGTGCCAGCAGTCCGCAGGGTAGCGAGCAGTACTTC. The rearrangement joins TRBV6-5 to TRBJ2-7, with D possibly matching TRBD1 (5 bases). CDR3 length equals 12 residues. Germline lookup yields CDR1 MNHEY and CDR2 SVGAGI. Trimming cost V 5 bases and J 6 bases, with 11 bases left between them.

The rearrangement links TRBV2 to TRBJ1-2; TRBD1 matches at 9 bases. Germline CDR1 reads SNHLY; CDR2 reads FYNNEI. The CDR3 covers 13 residues. The V segment lost 6 bases and the J segment 4 bases; nucleotides outside the gene matches: 3. CDR3 bases: TGTGCCAGCAGCTGGGACAGGGCCTATGGCTACACCTTC. It translates to CASSWDRAYGYTF.

This rearrangement joins TRBV10-3 to TRBJ2-2, with D perhaps matching TRBD1 (5 bases). The V gene lost 4 bases and the J gene lost 5 bases, with 14 bases spanning the gap. CDR1 ENHRY and CDR2 SYGVKD come from the germline V gene. This CDR3 region has 15 residues. The CDR3 DNA reads as TGTGCCATCAGTGTTAGGGGAAGTCTGACCGGGGAGCTGTTTTTT. Protein sequence: CAISVRGSLTGELFF.

The chain combines TRBV27 with TRBJ1-1; D remains ambiguous. This CDR3 is 15 amino acids long. V lost 6 bases and J lost 4, with 18 bases in between. Germline V gene sequence: CDR1 MNHEY, CDR2 SMNVEV (reference sequence). The CDR3: CASSPRRESVTEAFF. The CDR3 DNA reads TGTGCCAGCAGCCCACGGCGGGAGTCGGTCACTGAAGCTTTCTTT.